The subject of this entry is one T cell receptor (beta chain). Its matching antigen is unknown. Time point specified: healthy volunteer bleed at 2 weeks. Total RNA came from unfractionated whole blood. The sample is drawn from a study of human T cells and chemical hapten exposure. Background on the study: Variation in per-sample TCR yields came mainly from small pooled library volume differences. Study results and caveats: DPC sensitization produced no change in TCRs with frequency above 1 in 1000.

As the library was built, unique molecular identifiers were attached to individual cDNA molecules. Per the original methods: Approximately 100,000 TCRs per sample was the median, with a range of 23,224 to 690,600. TCRdb redid the calling of the RACE reads with MiXCR, one entry per CDR3 protein. These V and J calls originate from TCRdb's pipeline instead of the authors' own analysis. The sample has 80,000 to 100,000 distinct CDR3 sequences; about 8.7% are singletons. The TCR originated in a female donor in good health. Some clones in this sample may be carry-over from other donors' samples. The sample was whole blood.

This CDR3 is CASTRGNQPQHF. The CDR3 nucleotides are TGTGCCAGCACCAGGGGCAATCAGCCCCAGCATTTT. This chain joins TRBV6-1 and TRBJ1-5, with D perhaps matching TRBD1 (5 bases). The ends were cut back, 7 bases at V and 2 bases at J, with 6 bases in the middle. The length of the CDR3 is 12 residues. Germline loops: CDR1 MNHNS, CDR2 SASEGT.